These 28 T cell receptor beta chains originate from one sample sequenced in a study of blood T cell repertoires in COVID-19. TCRdb's table, derived via immunoSEQ multiplex PCR, lists solely in-frame clones and lacks some. The table has just over 250,000 clones, roughly 80% seen once. Sample: PBMCs or T cells enriched from blood (not recorded which). The source is a man aged 25 to 45 with acute COVID-19.

The rearrangement joins TRBV25-1 to TRBJ1-1, with D uncertain. Germline V gene lookup returns CDR1 MGHDK and CDR2 SYGVNS. Trimming stripped 6 bases from V and 4 bases from J, with 9 bases between. The CDR3 is 12 amino acids. The CDR3 sequence is CASSYVSTEAFF. CDR3 DNA sequence: TGTGCCAGCAGCTATGTAAGCACTGAAGCTTTCTTT.

The genes are TRBV4-2 and TRBJ1-6, with no clear D. Germline assignment: CDR1 LGHNA and CDR2 YNFKEQ. The ends were cut back, 1 base at V and 9 bases at J, with 7 bases in the middle. This CDR3 is built from 13 residues. CDR3 bases: TGTGCCAGCAGCCAAGGAGCCGGTTCACCCCTCCACTTT. It translates to CASSQGAGSPLHF.

This chain uses TRBV27 with TRBJ1-2, with no clear D. This CDR3 region has 14 residues. V dropped 6 bases and J dropped 3 bases, with 14 bases sitting between them. From germline, CDR1 is MNHEY and CDR2 SMNVEV (reference sequence). CDR3 sequence: CASRSAGRDYGYTF. The CDR3 region has the DNA TGTGCCAGCAGGTCCGCGGGGAGGGACTATGGCTACACCTTC.

The chain joins TRBV6-5 to TRBJ1-1; D unresolved. The CDR3 has 14 amino acids. Trimming pared 2 bases from V and 1 base from J, leaving 8 bases between. Germline lookup yields CDR1 MNHEY and CDR2 SVGAGI. This chain's CDR3 is CASSYDTENTEAFF. The CDR3 bases are TGTGCCAGCAGTTACGACACCGAGAACACTGAAGCTTTCTTT.

A single count supports this clone. This rearrangement joins TRBV5-1 to TRBJ1-1, with 10 bases that match TRBD1. Germline lookup yields CDR1 SGHRS and CDR2 YFSETQ. V was pared by 4 bases and J by 4 bases, with 10 bases of the junction left unmatched. The CDR3 runs to 16 residues. CDR3 sequence (DNA): TGCGCCAGCAGCCCGGGACAGGGGTCGGCGGGCACTGAAGCTTTCTTT. Protein: CASSPGQGSAGTEAFF.

The CDR3 coding sequence is TGTGCCAGCAGGCGGCGACTAGCGAATCATGAGCAGTTCTTC. Its translation: CASRRRLANHEQFF. This chain uses TRBV28 with TRBJ2-1; TRBD2 agrees at 8 bases. CDR1 is MDHEN, CDR2 SYDVKM, per germline. After removal of 6 bases from V and 8 bases from J, the junction contained 9 bases not matched to a gene. CDR3 length: 14 residues. Full variable domain (rest looked up from reference TRBV28 and TRBJ2-1): DVKVTQSSRYLVKRTGEKVFLECVQDMDHENMFWYRQDPGLGLRLIYFSYDVKMKEKGDIPEGYSVSREKKERFSLILESASTNQTSMYLCASRRRLANHEQFFGPGTRLTVL.

This chain uses TRBV19 with TRBJ2-3; 8 bases fit TRBD1. V lost 6 bases and J lost 1; bases outside the gene matches: 6. This CDR3 is built from 15 residues. Germline V gene lookup returns CDR1 LNHDA and CDR2 SQIVND (reference sequence). The CDR3 bases are TGTGCCAGTAGCGAGGACAGGGAAGGCACAGATACGCAGTATTTT. The encoded protein is CASSEDREGTDTQYF.

The rearrangement joins TRBV28 to TRBJ1-5, with 8 bases matching TRBD1. This CDR3 contains 15 residues. Germline V CDR1 and CDR2: MDHEN, SYDVKM. After removal of 5 bases from V and 2 bases from J, the junction contained 5 bases not matched to a gene. The CDR3 region has the DNA TGTGCCAGCAGTCAGAGGACAGGGCGCAATCAGCCCCAGCATTTT. This gives the protein CASSQRTGRNQPQHF.

The V gene is TRBV15, the J gene TRBJ2-3; D uncertain. Trimming took off 0 bases at V and 0 bases at J, with 4 bases between the two ends. Germline V gives CDR1 LNHNV, CDR2 YYDKDF (reference sequence). This CDR3 comprises 14 residues. As DNA, the CDR3 is TGTGCCACCAGCAGAGATCTCAGCACAGATACGCAGTATTTT. It translates to CATSRDLSTDTQYF.

V is TRBV6-5 and J is TRBJ1-5; 8 bases line up with TRBD1. The junction had 7 bases not matched to a gene; V was cut back by 5 bases and J by 4 bases. This CDR3 has 15 amino acids. CDR1 and CDR2 from the germline V gene are MNHEY and SVGAGI. The DNA of the CDR3 is TGTGCCAGCAGTCAGATACAGGGGGGGAATCAGCCCCAGCATTTT. This codes for CASSQIQGGNQPQHF.

The genes are TRBV28 and TRBJ2-7; D might be TRBD2 (6 bases). V lost 6 bases and J lost 3, with 18 bases in between. The germline CDR1 and CDR2 sequences are MDHEN and SYDVKM. The CDR3 is made up of 15 amino acids. Written as DNA, the CDR3 is TGTGCCAGCAGAAAACTAGCCCAAAATGACTACGAGCAGTACGTC. This encodes CASRKLAQNDYEQYV.

The chain is built from TRBV7-6 and TRBJ1-2; D unclear. CDR3 size: 13 residues. V shed 2 bases and J shed 8 bases, with 12 bases lying between them. Germline CDR1 reads SGHVS; CDR2 reads FNYEAQ. CDR3 region: CASSLTNSRGYTF. The CDR3 DNA reads as TGTGCCAGCAGCTTAACGAACAGTCGGGGCTACACCTTC.

The chain joins TRBV2 to TRBJ1-5; D call uncertain. The CDR3 is 15 amino acids. CDR1 is SNHLY and CDR2 is FYNNEI in the germline V gene. The V end was cut by 5 bases, the J end by 0 bases, with 11 bases between. CDR3 region: CASSSARRSNQPQHF. The CDR3 DNA reads as TGTGCCAGCAGTAGCGCAAGGCGTAGCAATCAGCCCCAGCATTTT.

Here the CDR3 reads CASRIAAGNTEAFF. CDR3 nucleotides: TGTGCCAGCAGGATCGCCGCGGGGAACACTGAAGCTTTCTTT. The chain couples TRBV6-5 to TRBJ1-1, with D unclear. The V gene's germline CDR1 is MNHEY and CDR2 SVGAGI. The ends were cut back, 6 bases at V and 1 base at J, with 12 bases in the middle. This CDR3 spans 14 amino acids.

The chain is built from TRBV6-5 and TRBJ1-4; perhaps TRBD1 as D (6 bases). V lost 8 bases and J 5 bases, leaving 15 bases between the germline ends. CDR3 length: 14 residues. The germline CDR1 and CDR2 sequences are MNHEY and SVGAGI. The CDR3 here is CASRGAGSNEKLFF. The DNA of the CDR3 is TGTGCCAGCCGGGGGGCAGGGTCGAATGAAAAACTGTTTTTT.

This rearrangement joins TRBV5-6 to TRBJ2-1; D possibly corresponds to TRBD1 (5 bases). CDR3 size: 15 residues. Germline CDR1 and CDR2: SGHDT and YYEEEE. The ends were cut back, 0 bases at V and 4 bases at J, with 11 bases in the middle. The chain's CDR3 is CASSLAPRVYNEQFF. The DNA for the CDR3 is TGTGCCAGCAGCTTGGCCCCCAGGGTATACAATGAGCAGTTCTTC. Using reference TRBV5-6 and TRBJ2-1 for the parts outside the CDR3, the full variable domain is DAGVTQSPTHLIKTRGQQVTLRCSPKSGHDTVSWYQQALGQGPQFIFQYYEEEERQRGNFPDRFSGHQFPNYSSELNVNALLLGDSALYLCASSLAPRVYNEQFFGPGTRLTVL.

The chain combines TRBV19 with TRBJ1-1, with D uncertain. This CDR3 is built from 12 residues. CDR1 and CDR2 (germline): LNHDA, SQIVND (reference sequence). V was cut by 9 bases and J by 8 bases, with 16 bases left in between. This CDR3 reads CASVGMGSEAFF. The CDR3 nucleotides read TGTGCCAGCGTCGGGATGGGTTCCGAAGCTTTCTTT.

J is TRBJ2-2 and V is TRBV6-5; 10 bases line up with TRBD2. The CDR3 contains 16 residues. CDR1 is MNHEY, CDR2 SVGAGI, per germline. V was clipped by 2 bases and J by 5 bases; unmatched bases: 5. The DNA for the CDR3 is TGTGCCAGCAGTTACAGAGCACTAGCGGGAACCGGGGAGCTGTTTTTT. The encoded protein is CASSYRALAGTGELFF.

CDR3 nucleotides: TGTGCCAGTAGTATAGCGGGGTTTTATAGCAATCAGCCCCAGCATTTT. Translation: CASSIAGFYSNQPQHF. The rearrangement uses TRBV19 and TRBJ1-5, with D hard to call. This CDR3 contains 16 residues. Germline CDR1 and CDR2: LNHDA and SQIVND (reference sequence). The V end lost 1 base, the J end lost 0 bases, and 10 bases lay between the germline ends.

This chain connects TRBV1 to TRBJ2-1; the D call in the table, TRBD2, was not verified against the DNA. TRBV1 constitutes a pseudogene. The CDR3 consists of 12 residues. The CDR3: CTSSLTRGEQFF. The CDR3 nucleotides read TGCACCAGCAGCCTGACCCGCGGCGAGCAGTTCTTC.

The gene calls are TRBV7-2 and TRBJ2-7; 10 bases map to TRBD1. The CDR3 is 14 residues long. Germline assignment: CDR1 SGHTA and CDR2 FQGNSA. Germline trimming cut 5 bases from V and 0 bases from J; bases unmatched to any gene: 1. The CDR3 DNA follows: TGTGCCAGCAGCCGGGACAGGGGCTCCTACGAGCAGTACGTC. It is translated as CASSRDRGSYEQYV.

The CDR3 bases are TGCAGCGCCACGGGCGGGGCATACACTGAAGCTTTCTTT. It encodes CSATGGAYTEAFF. This sequence joins TRBV29-1 and TRBJ1-1; tentatively, D is TRBD1 (5 bases). CDR1 and CDR2 (germline): SQVTM, ANQGSEA. Between the trimmed V and J ends, which lost 7 bases and 3 bases, there was a span of 15 bases. CDR3 length equals 13 residues.

The CDR3 nucleotides read TGTGCCAGCCGTACTAGCTGGGTTTACAATGAGCAGTTCTTC. It yields the protein CASRTSWVYNEQFF. The genes are TRBV5-6 and TRBJ2-1; possibly TRBD2 for D (6 bases). The CDR3 extends over 14 amino acids. Per the germline V gene, CDR1 is SGHDT and CDR2 is YYEEEE. V lost 7 bases to trimming and J lost 4 bases, with 15 bases between them.

This clone has more than one count but fewer than ten. This chain connects TRBV7-8 to TRBJ1-2; D not resolved. Germline assignment: CDR1 SGHVS and CDR2 FQNEAQ. V was trimmed by 1 base and J by 0 bases, leaving 9 bases between them. The CDR3 length is 15 residues. The DNA for the CDR3 is TGTGCCAGCAGCTTAGTACAGTCAGCTAACTATGGCTACACCTTC. Amino acid sequence: CASSLVQSANYGYTF.

This clone was observed a handful of times. CDR3 in amino acids: CASSPQGSDYGYTF. The CDR3 nucleotides read TGTGCCAGCAGCCCGCAGGGAAGTGACTATGGCTACACCTTC. J is TRBJ1-2 and V is TRBV11-3, with D possibly being TRBD1 (5 bases). Germline CDR1 and CDR2: SGHNT and YENEEA. CDR3 length equals 14 residues. Trimming cost V 5 bases and J 3 bases, with 13 bases left between them.

V is TRBV5-6 and J is TRBJ1-3; D ambiguous. The germline V gene encodes CDR1 SGHDT and CDR2 YYEEEE. The CDR3 consists of 14 residues. The V end was cut by 7 bases, the J end by 0 bases, with 11 bases between. The CDR3 sequence: CASAASTSGNTIYF. The CDR3 region has the DNA TGTGCCAGCGCTGCAAGCACCTCTGGAAACACCATATATTTT.

In its sample, this clone was seen once. CDR3 residues: CASSQESTYEQYV. CDR3 nucleotide sequence: TGTGCCAGCAGCCAAGAGTCCACCTACGAGCAGTACGTC. The rearrangement joins TRBV14 to TRBJ2-7; D not resolved. V was trimmed by 0 bases and J by 2 bases, leaving 5 bases between them. The germline V gene has CDR1 SGHDN and CDR2 FVKESK. The CDR3 totals 13 residues.

The chain links TRBV6-4 to TRBJ2-1; no definite D call. The CDR3 is made up of 15 amino acids. Germline V gives CDR1 MRHNA, CDR2 SNTAGT. The V gene lost 6 bases and the J gene lost 0 bases, with 12 bases spanning the gap. CDR3 protein: CASSPAGSSYNEQFF. CDR3 nucleotides: TGTGCCAGCAGCCCCGCAGGAAGCTCCTACAATGAGCAGTTCTTC.